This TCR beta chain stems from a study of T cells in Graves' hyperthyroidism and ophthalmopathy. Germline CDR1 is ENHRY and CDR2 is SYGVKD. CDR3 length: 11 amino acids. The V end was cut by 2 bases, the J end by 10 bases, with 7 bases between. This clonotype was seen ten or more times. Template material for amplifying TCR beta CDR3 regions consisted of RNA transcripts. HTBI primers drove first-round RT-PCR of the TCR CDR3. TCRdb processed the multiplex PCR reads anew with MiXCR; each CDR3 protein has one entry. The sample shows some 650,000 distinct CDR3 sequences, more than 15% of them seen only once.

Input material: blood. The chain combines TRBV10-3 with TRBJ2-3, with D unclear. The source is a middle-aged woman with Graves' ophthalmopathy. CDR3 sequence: CAISEKESQYF. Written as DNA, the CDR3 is TGTGCCATCAGTGAGAAGGAATCGCAGTATTTT.